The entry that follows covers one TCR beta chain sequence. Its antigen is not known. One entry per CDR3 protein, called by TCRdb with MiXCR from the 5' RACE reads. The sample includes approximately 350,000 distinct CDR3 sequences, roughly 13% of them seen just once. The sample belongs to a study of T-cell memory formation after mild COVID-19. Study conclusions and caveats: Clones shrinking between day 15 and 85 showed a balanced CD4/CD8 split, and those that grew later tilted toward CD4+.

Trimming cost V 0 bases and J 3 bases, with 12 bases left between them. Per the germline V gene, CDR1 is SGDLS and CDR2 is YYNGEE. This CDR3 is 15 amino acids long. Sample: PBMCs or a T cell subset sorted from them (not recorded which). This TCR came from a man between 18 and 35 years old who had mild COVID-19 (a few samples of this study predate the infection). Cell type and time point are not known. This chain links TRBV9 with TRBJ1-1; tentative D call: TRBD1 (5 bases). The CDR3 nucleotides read TGTGCCAGCAGCGTAGGGACGGGGGTGTACACTGAAGCTTTCTTT. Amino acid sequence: CASSVGTGVYTEAFF.